This TCR beta chain comes out of a study of T cell clonality in common variable immunodeficiency. This clone was detected many times. Its antigen is not identified. The CDR3 end is not reached by the read, which stops 3 residues before it; the germline J gene fills it in. CVID subjects were neither ill nor on immunomodulatory or immunosuppressive medication at sampling. Blood samples were heparinized, 5 to 8 ml per donor. General study findings and limits: Compared with controls, CVID subjects had fewer shared TCRbeta clones. Reportedly, TCR beta sequences from common variable immunodeficiency showed fewer deletions and N-nucleotide insertions.

The protocol was immunoSEQ multiplex PCR, while the TCRdb copy is restricted to in-frame clones and leaves out a portion. In total the sample includes about 42,000 clones, none of them seen once. The V gene's germline CDR1 is KGHSH and CDR2 LQKENI. The CDR3 is 10 residues long. The rearrangement uses TRBV18 and TRBJ1-2; D unresolved. The clonotype comes from a human donor with common variable immunodeficiency. Material for sequencing was peripheral blood mononuclear cells. Here the CDR3 reads CASSNPGYTF. Incomplete CDR3 DNA: TGTGCCAGCTCAAATCCGGGG.